The 18 T cell receptor beta chains below come from one sample, sequenced in a study of human T cells and chemical hapten exposure. Stated time point: healthy volunteer bleed at 2 weeks. Unfractionated whole blood yielded the extracted total RNA. TCRdb redid the calling of the RACE reads with MiXCR, one entry per CDR3 protein. The sample lists 28,000 or so distinct CDR3 sequences; nearly 7.5% were seen once. The sequenced sample was whole blood. All receptors derive from a human donor in good health. Some clones in this sample may be carry-over from other donors' samples.

The V call is TRBV7-8, the J call TRBJ1-1, with D possibly TRBD1 on 5 matching bases. Trimming pared 4 bases from V and 3 bases from J, leaving 27 bases between. This CDR3 has 19 amino acids. The V gene's germline CDR1 is SGHVS and CDR2 FQNEAQ. The CDR3 is CASSSPGGGGDGEDTEAFF. The CDR3 DNA follows: TGTGCCAGCAGCTCCCCTGGGGGGGGAGGGGACGGGGAGGACACTGAAGCTTTCTTT.

A few counts support this clonotype. V usage is TRBV12-3 or TRBV12-4 and J usage is TRBJ1-2; 8 nucleotides align to TRBD1. The V segment lost 5 bases and the J segment 5 bases; nucleotides outside the gene matches: 7. This CDR3 spans 14 amino acids. CDR3 sequence: CASSLNDRGYGYTF. The CDR3 DNA follows: TGTGCCAGCAGTCTTAATGACAGGGGTTATGGCTACACCTTC.

This clonotype was recorded at least ten times. V gene TRBV10-3 combines with J gene TRBJ1-4; 7 bases are shared with TRBD1. Trimming took 7 bases from V and 3 from J; bases not matched to a gene: 8. The length of the CDR3 is 15 residues. Germline-derived CDR1 and CDR2 are ENHRY and SYGVKD. The CDR3 sequence is CAIKGSGGPNEKLFF. The CDR3 DNA is TGTGCCATCAAAGGGTCAGGGGGGCCTAATGAAAAACTGTTTTTT.

This clonotype was found a few times. The chain combines TRBV5-4 with TRBJ1-2, with a tentative D call TRBD1 (6 bases). The CDR3 is 15 amino acids. Trimming stripped 4 bases from V and 2 bases from J, with 15 bases between. Germline CDR1 reads SGHNT; CDR2 reads YYREEE (reference sequence). Here the CDR3 DNA reads TGTGCCAGCAGCCTCCAGATGGGGGGCAACTATGGCTACACCTTC. This sequence encodes CASSLQMGGNYGYTF.

The table lists this clonotype with many counts. This chain uses TRBV7-9 with TRBJ2-1; 7 bases are a match to TRBD1. This CDR3 spans 13 amino acids. Per the germline V gene, CDR1 is SEHNR and CDR2 is FQNEAQ (reference sequence). V shed 3 bases, J shed 5 bases, and the junction held 1 base outside the gene matches. CDR3: CASSFTGDNEQFF. The CDR3 DNA follows: TGTGCCAGCAGCTTTACAGGGGACAATGAGCAGTTCTTC.

This clonotype was seen many times. The chain is built from TRBV7-2 and TRBJ2-1, with D possibly being TRBD2 (5 bases). V gave up 0 bases and J gave up 2 bases, with 8 bases separating them. This CDR3 is built from 15 residues. CDR1 is SGHTA and CDR2 is FQGNSA in the germline V gene. CDR3 in amino acids: CASSLADSAYNEQFF. Written as DNA, the CDR3 is TGTGCCAGCAGCTTAGCGGATAGCGCCTACAATGAGCAGTTCTTC.

This clonotype was detected ten times or more. The chain recombines TRBV28 with TRBJ1-3; D may be TRBD1 (6 bases). There are 15 residues in the CDR3. Looked up from germline, CDR1 is MDHEN and CDR2 is SYDVKM. Trimming removed 6 bases from V and 4 bases from J, with 16 bases in between. The CDR3 nucleotides read TGTGCCAGCAGCCAAGGGGGAAGCTCCGGAAACACCATATATTTT. Translation gives CASSQGGSSGNTIYF.

This clonotype was recorded at least ten times. The chain employs TRBV28 and TRBJ2-2; 7 bases are shared with TRBD2. J lost 2 bases, V lost 6 bases, and 15 bases had no gene match. The CDR3 length is 18 residues. Germline loops: CDR1 MDHEN, CDR2 SYDVKM. The CDR3 DNA reads TGTGCCAGCAGCCTCTCCCTTCGGCGGGAGCGAAACACCGGGGAGCTGTTTTTT. This gives the protein CASSLSLRRERNTGELFF.

This clonotype was seen at least ten times. The chain has TRBV12-3 or TRBV12-4 and TRBJ1-1; the match to TRBD1 covers 9 bases. The CDR3 contains 13 residues. Trimming took 3 bases from V and 4 from J; bases not matched to a gene: 0. The CDR3 loop is CASSLDRGTEAFF. As DNA, the CDR3 is TGTGCCAGCAGTTTGGACAGGGGCACTGAAGCTTTCTTT.

This clonotype turned up a few times. The chain recombines TRBV20-1 with TRBJ2-3; D may correspond to TRBD1 or TRBD2 (6 bases each). The CDR3 consists of 13 residues. Germline CDR1 is DFQATT and CDR2 is SNEGSKA (reference sequence). Written as DNA, the CDR3 is TGCAGCTGGAGGAGGGGGGAATCCGATACGCAGTATTTT. This codes for CSWRRGESDTQYF.

This clonotype showed up just a few times. The CDR3 nucleotides are TGTGCCAGCAGCCTAGACAGGGCCTTTAGCAATCAGCCCCAGCATTTT. Its protein is CASSLDRAFSNQPQHF. This rearrangement joins TRBV7-2 to TRBJ1-5; 7 bases are shared with TRBD1. This CDR3 contains 16 residues. The junction had 7 bases not matched to a gene; V was cut back by 5 bases and J by 0 bases. Germline CDR1 is SGHTA and CDR2 is FQGNSA.

The sample holds many counts of this clonotype. The gene calls are TRBV7-2 and TRBJ2-1; 8 positions match TRBD2. CDR1 and CDR2 (germline): SGHTA, FQGNSA. V was clipped by 5 bases and J by 3 bases; unmatched bases: 6. The CDR3 is 15 amino acids. CDR3 DNA: TGTGCCAGCAGCCAAAGCGGGGGCGGCTACAATGAGCAGTTCTTC. Amino acid sequence: CASSQSGGGYNEQFF. Filled out from reference TRBV7-2 and TRBJ2-1, the complete variable domain reads GAGVSQSPSNKVTEKGKDVELRCDPISGHTALYWYRQSLGQGLEFLIYFQGNSAPDKSGLPSDRFSAERTGGSVSTLTIQRTQQEDSAVYLCASSQSGGGYNEQFFGPGTRLTVL.

This clonotype has just a few counts. This rearrangement joins TRBV11-2 to TRBJ1-4, with D hard to call. The CDR3 covers 15 residues. V was shortened by 5 bases and J by 4 bases, with 14 bases between the two germline ends. From germline, CDR1 is SGHAT and CDR2 FQNNGV. The CDR3 DNA reads TGTGCCAGCAGCCGGACGGGGAATGGTAATGAAAAACTGTTTTTT. The encoded protein is CASSRTGNGNEKLFF.

This clonotype was observed a few times. The chain is built from TRBV20-1 and TRBJ1-1; TRBD1 matches 7 bases. J lost 3 bases, V lost 8 bases, and 9 bases had no gene match. The V gene's germline CDR1 is DFQATT and CDR2 SNEGSKA (reference sequence). This CDR3 comprises 13 residues. The CDR3 nucleotides read TGCAGTTCCCGGCGAACAGGGGACACTGAAGCTTTCTTT. It yields the protein CSSRRTGDTEAFF.

This clonotype was picked up many times. J is TRBJ2-7 and V is TRBV29-1; D call uncertain. The CDR3 runs to 11 residues. Germline V gives CDR1 SQVTM, CDR2 ANQGSEA. V was trimmed by 6 bases and J by 6 bases, leaving 12 bases between them. The CDR3, as DNA: TGCAGCGTGGTCCTCCGTGCCGAGCAGTACTTC. This sequence encodes CSVVLRAEQYF.

This chain connects TRBV2 to TRBJ1-4; D unclear. This CDR3 spans 13 amino acids. Germline lookup yields CDR1 SNHLY and CDR2 FYNNEI. The V end was cut by 6 bases, the J end by 8 bases, with 13 bases between. The CDR3 DNA reads as TGTGCCAGCAGAGCGGGGTTGAGGGAAAAACTGTTTTTT. Its translation: CASRAGLREKLFF.

The chain is built from TRBV29-1 and TRBJ1-1; D is uncertain. The CDR3 loop spans 12 amino acids. V lost 4 bases and J lost 4, with 10 bases in between. CDR1 SQVTM and CDR2 ANQGSEA come from the germline V gene. CDR3 nucleotides: TGCAGCGTTGTTAAGTCCGGCACTGAAGCTTTCTTT. Amino acid sequence: CSVVKSGTEAFF. Combining the CDR3 with reference TRBV29-1 and TRBJ1-1 gives the whole variable domain SAVISQKPSRDICQRGTSLTIQCQVDSQVTMMFWYRQQPGQSLTLIATANQGSEATYESGFVIDKFPISRPNLTFSTLTVSNMSPEDSSIYLCSVVKSGTEAFFGQGTRLTVV.

Only a few counts were recorded for this clonotype. The chain couples TRBV12-3 or TRBV12-4 to TRBJ1-2; 7 bases line up with TRBD1. This CDR3 is 16 amino acids long. Losses at the gene ends were 6 bases for V and 1 base for J; bases not matched to a gene: 11. CDR3 loop: CASRRTGEGFNYGYTF. In nucleotides, the CDR3 is TGTGCCAGCAGGCGAACAGGGGAGGGTTTTAACTATGGCTACACCTTC.